The rows below give T cell receptor beta chains drawn from one sample of a study of shared clonotypes between healthy human individuals. Assay used: immunoSEQ multiplex PCR; TCRdb lists only in-frame clones, some missing. The data contain roughly 2.4 million clones, approximately 96% of them seen just once; the ten biggest clones take up around 0.13%. The sequenced sample consisted of naive CD4+ T cells sorted from blood. These receptors were taken from a man between 18 and 29 years old in good health. Both conserved end residues are part of each CDR3. Each record gives: V gene, clone size, J gene, D gene, CDR3 DNA, CDR3 protein. D genes are given only for firm matches. Clone size appears in some rows only: once, few, many, or a class for an expanded clone.

TRBV6-5,.,TRBJ1-1,.,TGTGCCAGCAGTTACTCTTACAGTGCGAACACTGAAGCTTTCTTT,CASSYSYSANTEAFF
TRBV30,.,TRBJ1-6,.,TGTGCCTGGAGTCCGCGCCCGAATTCACCCCTCCACTTT,CAWSPRPNSPLHF
TRBV6-1,.,TRBJ1-3,.,TGTGCCAGCAGCAACCGAGGGCTAACTGGAAACACCATATATTTT,CASSNRGLTGNTIYF
TRBV30,.,TRBJ1-2,.,TGTGCCTGGAGCCGGAGGACAGACGAATGCACCTTC,CAWSRRTDECTF
TRBV4-3,.,TRBJ1-2,.,TGCGCCAGCAGCCAAGTTGGGGGTAATGGCTACACCTTC,CASSQVGGNGYTF
TRBV10-3,.,TRBJ1-1,.,TGTGCCATCAGTGAGTCCTGGAGGGGGAACACTGAAGCTTTCTTT,CAISESWRGNTEAFF
TRBV11-2,.,TRBJ1-2,.,TGTGCCAGCAGCTTAGCCCCAGGTATGGGCTACACCTTC,CASSLAPGMGYTF
TRBV28,.,TRBJ2-7,.,TGTGCCAGCAGTTTAAGGGGGAAGCGGGACTACGAGCAGTACTTC,CASSLRGKRDYEQYF
TRBV6-1,.,TRBJ2-5,TRBD2,TGTGCCAGCCAAAGCGGGGGCTTAGGAGAGACCCAGTACTTC,CASQSGGLGETQYF
TRBV10-1,.,TRBJ2-1,.,TGCGCCAGCAGTGAGGGCAGGGAGGTCACTGAGCAGTTCTTC,CASSEGREVTEQFF
TRBV2,.,TRBJ2-3,TRBD1,TGTGCCAGCAGCCGGGACAGGGTAACGACAACAGATACGCAGTATTTT,CASSRDRVTTTDTQYF
TRBV5-1,.,TRBJ1-2,.,TGCGCCAGCAGCTTGATCGGACCTGGCTATGGCTACACCTTC,CASSLIGPGYGYTF
TRBV19,.,TRBJ1-6,.,TGTGCCAGTATTGGAAGCTCCTATAATTCACCCCTCCACTTT,CASIGSSYNSPLHF
TRBV5-6,once,TRBJ2-7,TRBD1,TGTGCCAGCAGCTTAACAGGGGGCCCTTCCTTTTACGAGCAGTACTTC,CASSLTGGPSFYEQYF
TRBV2,.,TRBJ2-2,.,TGTGCCAGCAGTGTAGTTTCTCCGTCCGGGGAGCTGTTTTTT,CASSVVSPSGELFF
TRBV28,.,TRBJ1-1,TRBD1,TGTGCCAGCACCTTGGGACAGGGTCGGAACACTGAAGCTTTCTTT,CASTLGQGRNTEAFF
TRBV28,once,TRBJ2-7,TRBD1,TGTGCCAGCAGCCTCCCGGGACAGGGCTCCTACGAGCAGTACTTC,CASSLPGQGSYEQYF
TRBV28,.,TRBJ2-7,.,TGTGCCACAGTGAGCAGGGGCATTTACGAGCAGTACTTC,CATVSRGIYEQYF
TRBV30,.,TRBJ1-3,.,TGTGCCTGGAAGCCCGGGCGAAACACCATATATTTT,CAWKPGRNTIYF
TRBV19,.,TRBJ2-7,.,TGTGCCAGTAGTATAGGGGGGGCCTACGAGCAGTACTTC,CASSIGGAYEQYF
TRBV30,.,TRBJ1-1,.,TGTGCCTGGAGTAACCTCCGGTCATCTGAAGCTTTCTTT,CAWSNLRSSEAFF
TRBV28,.,TRBJ2-7,TRBD1,TGTGCCAGCAGTTTTGGCACAGGGGGCTACGAGCAGTACTTC,CASSFGTGGYEQYF
TRBV10-3,.,TRBJ1-2,TRBD1,TGTGCCATCAGTGAGCTCGATGGGACAGGGGACCCTTGGGGCTACACCTTC,CAISELDGTGDPWGYTF
TRBV6-5,.,TRBJ1-2,.,TGTGCCAGCAGTGCTGCCGGGGTCTATGGCTACACCTTC,CASSAAGVYGYTF
TRBV2,.,TRBJ2-7,.,TGTGCCAGCAAGACTGAAGGTATAACCTACGAGCAGTACTTC,CASKTEGITYEQYF
TRBV25-1,.,TRBJ2-2,TRBD1,TGTGCCAGCAGTGCAACAGGGGGCCGGACCGGGGAGCTGTTTTTT,CASSATGGRTGELFF
TRBV19,.,TRBJ1-5,.,TGTGCCAGTAGGCCTGTGGGGGCTAGCAATCAGCCCCAGCATTTT,CASRPVGASNQPQHF
TRBV19,.,TRBJ1-5,TRBD1,TGTGCCAGTAGTTCCCCACTGAGGGACAGGGGCAATCAGCCCCAGCATTTT,CASSSPLRDRGNQPQHF
TRBV19,.,TRBJ2-2,TRBD2,TGTGCCAGTAACCCGGGGGGGTACGGCGCCGGGGAGCTGTTTTTT,CASNPGGYGAGELFF
TRBV30,.,TRBJ1-6,.,TGTGCCTGGAGCGCGCGATTAGAGAGCTCCTATAATTCACCCCTCCACTTT,CAWSARLESSYNSPLHF
TRBV28,.,TRBJ2-7,.,TGTGCCAGCAATGGGGGCGGTTACTACGAGCAGTACTTC,CASNGGGYYEQYF
TRBV9,.,TRBJ2-7,TRBD1,TGTGCCAGCAGCGGAGGGGACAGGGGGACTTACGAGCAGTACTTC,CASSGGDRGTYEQYF
TRBV20-1,few,TRBJ1-1,.,TGCAGTGCTAGAGACCCCCCTGAAGCTTTCTTT,CSARDPPEAFF
TRBV25-1,.,TRBJ1-4,.,TGTGCCAGCACTCGAGCCGGTGAAAAACTGTTTTTT,CASTRAGEKLFF
TRBV9,.,TRBJ2-1,.,TGTGCCAGCAGCGTAGCTGGGAACACACCGAATGAGCAGTTCTTC,CASSVAGNTPNEQFF
TRBV2,.,TRBJ1-1,.,TGTGCCAGCACCAGCTCAACGTCAACCGTTGAAGCTTTCTTT,CASTSSTSTVEAFF
TRBV7-9,few,TRBJ1-6,.,TGTGCCAGCAGCGACCCAACGGGGCTTAATTCACCCCTCCACTTT,CASSDPTGLNSPLHF
TRBV19,.,TRBJ2-3,TRBD2,TGTGCCAGTAGTATAATGTGGGCTAGCGGGAGGCGTGGGACAGATACGCAGTATTTT,CASSIMWASGRRGTDTQYF
TRBV6-6,.,TRBJ2-7,.,TGTGCCAGCAGTTTATCTACTAGGGGCTACGAGCAGTACTTC,CASSLSTRGYEQYF
TRBV30,.,TRBJ1-4,TRBD1,TGTGCCTGGAGGGGACAGCCAAATGAAAAACTGTTTTTT,CAWRGQPNEKLFF
TRBV25-1,.,TRBJ2-7,TRBD2,TGTGCCAGCAGTGAAGTAGGGACTAGCGGTACCTACGAGCAGTACTTC,CASSEVGTSGTYEQYF